This TCR beta chain was identified in a study of T cell responses to AZD1222 COVID-19 vaccine. Study-level findings and limits: The donor group comprised mostly white British people and more females; the analysis possibly underestimated clonal diversity. Vaccination with two AZD1222 doses was followed by a rise in Spike-specific TCR breadth and depth. All repertoire sampling was performed exclusively after the peak T cell response.

With respect to this clone: The antigen is not known.

The CDR3 has 11 residues. V dropped 5 bases and J dropped 5 bases, with 6 bases sitting between them. Germline V gives CDR1 LNHDA, CDR2 SQIVND (reference sequence). The method was immunoSEQ multiplex PCR; TCRdb's version includes in-frame clones alone and lacks a portion of them. The table shows 90,000 to 120,000 clones, with around 90% occurring only once. Second-dose groups at about 4 or about 12 weeks were pooled. Specimen: peripheral blood, collected 28 days after the second AZD1222 dose. V usage is TRBV19 and J usage is TRBJ1-1; the D gene is possibly TRBD1 (5 bases). This TCR was recovered from an adult who received the AZD1222 COVID-19 vaccine. For the CDR3, the DNA is TGTGCCAGTAGTCGGGGGACTGAAGCTTTCTTT. Protein product: CASSRGTEAFF.